This T cell receptor (beta chain) was recorded in a study of T cell responses to AZD1222 COVID-19 vaccine. Study-wide findings and caveats: White British donors predominated, females outnumbered males, and clonal diversity was possibly underestimated. Spike-wide coverage was observed for vaccine-associated CD4 TCRs, with dominant responses at 160-218 and 743-854.

V dropped 11 bases and J dropped 3; count of bases not matched to a gene: 15. The CDR3 length is 16 residues. The germline V gene encodes CDR1 MDHEN and CDR2 SYDVKM. This clone appeared a single time. Its target is unknown. Libraries were prepared by immunoSEQ multiplex PCR; TCRdb keeps only in-frame clonotypes and omits some of them. The sample contains approximately 100,000 clones, approximately 91% of which appear only once. Material: peripheral blood, obtained on day 0 of AZD1222 vaccination. This receptor was identified in an adult in good health. V gene TRBV28 combines with J gene TRBJ2-3, with 9 bases lining up with TRBD1. CDR3 protein: CAGSGTGFDKTDTQYF. The CDR3 bases are TGTGCCGGCTCCGGGACAGGGTTTGACAAAACAGATACGCAGTATTTT.